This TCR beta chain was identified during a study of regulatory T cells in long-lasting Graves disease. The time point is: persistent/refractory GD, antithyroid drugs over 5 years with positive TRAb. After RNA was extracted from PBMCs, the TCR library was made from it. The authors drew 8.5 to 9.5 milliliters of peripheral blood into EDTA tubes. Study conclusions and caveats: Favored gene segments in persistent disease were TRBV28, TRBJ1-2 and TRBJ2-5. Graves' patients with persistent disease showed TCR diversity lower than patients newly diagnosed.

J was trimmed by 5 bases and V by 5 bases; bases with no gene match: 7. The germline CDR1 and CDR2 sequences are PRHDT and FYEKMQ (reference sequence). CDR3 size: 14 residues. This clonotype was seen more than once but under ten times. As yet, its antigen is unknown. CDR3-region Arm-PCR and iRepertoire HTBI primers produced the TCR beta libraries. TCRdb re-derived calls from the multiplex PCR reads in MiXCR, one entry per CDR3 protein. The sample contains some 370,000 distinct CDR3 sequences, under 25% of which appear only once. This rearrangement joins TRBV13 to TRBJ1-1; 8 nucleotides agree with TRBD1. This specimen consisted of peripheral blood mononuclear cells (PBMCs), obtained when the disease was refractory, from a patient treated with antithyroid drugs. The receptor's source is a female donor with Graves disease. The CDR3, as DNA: TGTGCCAGCAGCCAGACACAGGGGGGGACTGAAGCTTTCTTT. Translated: CASSQTQGGTEAFF.